These 27 T cell receptor beta chains were sequenced from one sample in a study of cytomegalovirus exposure and HLA in healthy donors (TCRdb year 2017). The library came from the immunoSEQ multiplex PCR assay. For the multiplex PCR, a mixture combining 60 forward primers for TCR Vbeta segments and 13 reverse primers for TCR Jbeta segments was used. Held by TCRdb, this immuneACCESS table contains in-frame sequences only and omits some clones. Under half of the omission traces to an unresolved V gene where checked; the cause of the rest is unknown. A total of 150,000 or so clones appear in this sample, around two thirds of them only once. The ten largest clones represent more than 9% of the sample. What was sequenced was PBMCs. The receptors come from a man aged 25 to 45 in good health and CMV-seropositive.

The chain employs TRBV19 and TRBJ2-7; a weak D match, TRBD2 (6 bases). The CDR3 consists of 15 residues. Looked up from germline, CDR1 is LNHDA and CDR2 is SQIVND (reference sequence). The V end lost 5 bases, the J end lost 3 bases, and 17 bases lay between the germline ends. The CDR3 coding sequence is TGTGCCAGTAGTCTCTTTCCTAGCGAAGACTACGAGCAGTACTTC. Amino acids: CASSLFPSEDYEQYF.

This chain joins TRBV10-3 and TRBJ2-7; tentative D call: TRBD2 (6 bases). The CDR3 length is 14 residues. Trimming removed 6 bases from V and 5 bases from J, with 17 bases in between. CDR1 ENHRY and CDR2 SYGVKD come from the germline V gene. In DNA form, the CDR3 reads TGTGCCATCAGACTAGACACCGGCGGGAACGAGCAGTACTTC. This translates into CAIRLDTGGNEQYF.

This chain connects TRBV30 to TRBJ2-1, with 8 bases lining up with TRBD2. Germline-derived CDR1 and CDR2 are GTSNPN and SVGIG (reference sequence). V lost 4 bases and J lost 2; bases outside the gene matches: 7. The CDR3 consists of 15 residues. The CDR3 region is CAWTQGLGTYNEQFF. The CDR3 nucleotides are TGTGCCTGGACCCAGGGACTAGGTACCTACAATGAGCAGTTCTTC.

V usage is TRBV21-1 and J usage is TRBJ2-1; the table gives TRBD2 as D, unverified against the DNA. TRBV21-1 is noted as a pseudogene. The CDR3 is 18 residues long. The DNA for the CDR3 is TGTGCCAGCAGCATCTGGGAAGGCCCTAGCGGGGGCTACAATGAGCAGTTCTTC. It specifies CASSIWEGPSGGYNEQFF.

This clone was observed a handful of times. This chain uses TRBV6-5 with TRBJ2-7, with a tentative D call TRBD2 (5 bases). The CDR3 runs 13 residues. With 5 bases removed from V and 3 bases from J, the gap between germline ends came to 11 bases. Germline loops: CDR1 MNHEY, CDR2 SVGAGI. This CDR3 is CASSELGNYEQYF. For the CDR3, the DNA is TGTGCCAGCAGTGAACTAGGGAACTACGAGCAGTACTTC.

The gene calls are TRBV18 and TRBJ2-5; D possibly corresponds to TRBD1 (5 bases). CDR1 is KGHSH, CDR2 LQKENI, per germline. This CDR3 region has 15 residues. The ends were cut back, 3 bases at V and 0 bases at J, with 11 bases in the middle. The CDR3 DNA follows: TGTGCCAGCTCACCGGGAAGGGGTTACCAAGAGACCCAGTACTTC. As protein: CASSPGRGYQETQYF.

The chain carries TRBV7-9 and TRBJ1-2; possible D gene TRBD1, 5 bases. V lost 1 base and J 5 bases, leaving 11 bases between the germline ends. CDR3 length: 14 amino acids. Germline CDR1 SEHNR, CDR2 FQNEAQ (reference sequence). CDR3 in amino acids: CASSLDLDRYGYTF. The CDR3 DNA reads as TGTGCCAGCAGCTTAGACCTTGACAGATATGGCTACACCTTC. The full variable domain, its missing parts supplied by reference TRBV7-9 and TRBJ1-2, is DTGVSQNPRHKITKRGQNVTFRCDPISEHNRLYWYRQTLGQGPEFLTYFQNEAQLEKSRLLSDRFSAERPKGSFSTLEIQRTEQGDSAMYLCASSLDLDRYGYTFGSGTRLTVV.

The V call is TRBV4-2, the J call TRBJ2-1; 7 nucleotides align to TRBD2. V dropped 4 bases and J dropped 5; count of bases not matched to a gene: 8. The CDR3 sequence is 15 residues long. Germline V lookup: CDR1 LGHNA, CDR2 YNFKEQ. The CDR3 region is CASSPASGTNNEQFF. DNA of the CDR3: TGTGCCAGCAGCCCAGCCAGCGGGACTAACAATGAGCAGTTCTTC.

This sequence joins TRBV19 and TRBJ2-3, with TRBD2 as a possible D gene (6 bases). With 4 bases removed from V and 2 bases from J, the gap between germline ends came to 13 bases. Germline V gene data show CDR1 as LNHDA and CDR2 as SQIVND (reference sequence). CDR3 size: 15 residues. In nucleotides, the CDR3 is TGTGCCAGTAGTACTCTAGCGTGGGACACAGATACGCAGTATTTT. It translates to CASSTLAWDTDTQYF.

This chain connects TRBV28 to TRBJ2-3; a weak D match, TRBD2 (6 bases). Germline V gene data show CDR1 as MDHEN and CDR2 as SYDVKM. There are 12 residues in the CDR3. CDR3 coding DNA: TGTTTATCGCGGGGCGTCACAGATACGCAGTATTTT. The encoded protein is CLSRGVTDTQYF.

The J gene is TRBJ2-7, the V gene TRBV5-1; D gene ambiguous. There are 14 residues in the CDR3. Trimming took off 2 bases at V and 3 bases at J, with 12 bases between the two ends. Germline CDR1 SGHRS, CDR2 YFSETQ. CDR3 DNA: TGCGCCAGCAGCTTCCAGGATTCGAACTACGAGCAGTACTTC. This encodes CASSFQDSNYEQYF.

V is TRBV18 and J is TRBJ1-4; 12 bases map to TRBD1. The CDR3 has 16 residues. V shed 3 bases, J shed 5 bases, and the junction held 4 bases outside the gene matches. Looked up from germline, CDR1 is KGHSH and CDR2 is LQKENI. CDR3 in amino acids: CASSPGTGGANEKLFF. The DNA for the CDR3 is TGTGCCAGCTCACCCGGGACAGGGGGCGCAAATGAAAAACTGTTTTTT.

This chain links TRBV11-3 with TRBJ1-2; D not certain. This CDR3 has 12 amino acids. Germline V gene data show CDR1 as SGHNT and CDR2 as YENEEA. Trimming pared 3 bases from V and 2 bases from J, leaving 4 bases between. CDR3 DNA: TGTGCCAGCAGCTTTAGAAACTATGGCTACACCTTC. This encodes CASSFRNYGYTF. The full variable domain, completed using reference TRBV11-3 and TRBJ1-2, is EAGVVQSPRYKIIEKKQPVAFWCNPISGHNTLYWYLQNLGQGPELLIRYENEEAVDDSQLPKDRFSAERLKGVDSTLKIQPAELGDSAVYLCASSFRNYGYTFGSGTRLTVV.

The rearrangement uses TRBV19 and TRBJ2-7; TRBD2 matches 7 bases. This CDR3 contains 13 residues. Unmatched junction bases numbered 6, after V lost 4 bases and J lost 6 bases. The germline V gene encodes CDR1 LNHDA and CDR2 SQIVND (reference sequence). The CDR3 here is CASSNSLAAEQYF. The CDR3 nucleotides are TGTGCCAGTAGTAATTCTCTAGCGGCCGAGCAGTACTTC.

In its sample, this clone was seen a few times. The chain combines TRBV6-6 with TRBJ2-2, with D possibly matching TRBD1 (5 bases). The CDR3 contains 13 residues. V was clipped by 6 bases and J by 1 base, with 6 bases between them. From germline, CDR1 is MNHNY and CDR2 SVGAGI (reference sequence). The CDR3 is CASRDKNTGELFF. Written as DNA, the CDR3 is TGTGCCAGCAGGGACAAGAACACCGGGGAGCTGTTTTTT.

The rearrangement uses TRBV11-2 and TRBJ2-5; TRBD1 might be the D (6 bases). V was cut by 0 bases and J by 5 bases, with 25 bases left in between. Germline V lookup: CDR1 SGHAT, CDR2 FQNNGV. The CDR3 consists of 19 residues. The CDR3 loop reads CASSLDSPQRGSSKETQYF. DNA of the CDR3: TGTGCCAGCAGCTTAGATTCTCCCCAAAGGGGGAGTTCTAAGGAGACCCAGTACTTC.

The chain uses TRBV4-1 and TRBJ2-5; tentatively, D is TRBD2 (6 bases). V was cut by 1 base and J by 3 bases, with 12 bases left in between. The CDR3 is 15 residues long. The germline gives CDR1 MGHRA, CDR2 YSYEKL. In nucleotides, the CDR3 is TGCGCCAGCAGCCAAGTCGGACTAATGAAAGAGACCCAGTACTTC. Amino acid sequence: CASSQVGLMKETQYF.

This chain's CDR3 is CASSLPSGADYEQYF. CDR3 nucleotides: TGTGCCAGCAGCTTACCCTCGGGTGCAGACTACGAGCAGTACTTC. V is TRBV7-9 and J is TRBJ2-7; D is undetermined. CDR1 is SEHNR and CDR2 is FQNEAQ in the germline V gene (reference sequence). The CDR3 runs 15 residues. The germline V and J ends were trimmed by 2 bases and 3 bases, with 14 bases remaining between them.

The chain recombines TRBV25-1 with TRBJ1-2; D is possibly TRBD1 (5 bases). This CDR3 spans 12 amino acids. Deletions cut 3 bases from V and 4 bases from J, with 6 bases between. CDR1 and CDR2 (germline): MGHDK, SYGVNS. The CDR3 DNA reads TGTGCCAGCAGTGACAGGGTCTATGGCTACACCTTC. Translation: CASSDRVYGYTF.

This clone was picked up one time. CDR3 sequence reads: CASKPRGGDTGELFF. The CDR3 region has the DNA TGCGCCAGCAAACCCCGGGGAGGGGACACCGGGGAGCTGTTTTTT. J is TRBJ2-2 and V is TRBV5-1; 7 positions agree with TRBD2. CDR3 length: 15 residues. The V and J ends lost 6 bases and 3 bases, in that order; junction bases with no gene match: 8. Germline V CDR1 and CDR2: SGHRS, YFSETQ.

This clone has only one observation. The chain uses TRBV4-1 and TRBJ2-3; 7 nucleotides agree with TRBD2. The J segment lost 2 bases and the V segment lost 7 bases, leaving 9 bases of the junction unmatched. Per germline, CDR1 MGHRA and CDR2 YSYEKL. The CDR3 totals 15 residues. CDR3 DNA: TGCGCCAGCACCCTACGGGGAGGGGACACAGATACGCAGTATTTT. This sequence encodes CASTLRGGDTDTQYF.

V gene TRBV4-1 combines with J gene TRBJ2-7; 7 bases fit TRBD2. This CDR3 is built from 15 residues. From germline, CDR1 is MGHRA and CDR2 YSYEKL. The V gene end was trimmed by 4 bases and the J gene end by 2 bases; junction bases not matched to a gene: 8. In nucleotides, the CDR3 is TGCGCCAGCAGCCCTAGTCAGCGGGGAGCCTACGAGCAGTACTTC. This sequence encodes CASSPSQRGAYEQYF.

The rearrangement uses TRBV7-3 and TRBJ2-7; 7 positions agree with TRBD2. The CDR3 is made up of 14 amino acids. V lost 6 bases to trimming and J lost 6 bases; unmatched junction nucleotides: 11. CDR1 is SGHTA, CDR2 FQGTGA, per germline. The CDR3 protein is CASRYGGGRPEQYF. The CDR3 coding sequence is TGTGCCAGCAGGTACGGCGGCGGGAGACCCGAGCAGTACTTC.

This chain connects TRBV2 to TRBJ1-1, with D hard to call. The CDR3 runs 18 residues. Germline assignment: CDR1 SNHLY and CDR2 FYNNEI. The germline V and J ends were trimmed by 2 bases and 1 base, with 20 bases remaining between them. CDR3 nucleotides: TGTGCCAGCAGTGAATTATCTTCTGGCCATTACAAGAACACTGAAGCTTTCTTT. Protein: CASSELSSGHYKNTEAFF.

The genes are TRBV6-5 and TRBJ1-5; the match to TRBD1 covers 8 bases. Per the germline V gene, CDR1 is MNHEY and CDR2 is SVGAGI. The V segment lost 7 bases and the J segment 6 bases; nucleotides outside the gene matches: 8. The CDR3 runs to 14 residues. The CDR3: CASTEARGLQPQHF. In DNA form, the CDR3 reads TGTGCCAGCACCGAGGCCAGGGGGCTTCAGCCCCAGCATTTT.

This chain connects TRBV30 to TRBJ1-1; D gene ambiguous. Germline CDR1 is GTSNPN and CDR2 is SVGIG (reference sequence). With 2 bases removed from V and 1 base from J, the gap between germline ends came to 8 bases. CDR3 length: 13 residues. This chain's CDR3 is CAWSRLTNTEAFF. CDR3 nucleotide sequence: TGTGCCTGGAGTAGACTTACGAACACTGAAGCTTTCTTT.

This chain joins TRBV7-3 and TRBJ1-3; D ambiguous. CDR1 is SGHTA, CDR2 FQGTGA, per germline. This CDR3 has 13 residues. V lost 4 bases, J lost 4 bases, and 8 bases lay in between. The CDR3 DNA follows: TGTGCCAGCAGCTCCAATGCGGGAAACACCATATATTTT. This gives the protein CASSSNAGNTIYF.